The 32 T cell receptor beta chains given below trace back to one sample, sequenced in a study of T cell responses to AZD1222 COVID-19 vaccine. Repertoires were generated with immunoSEQ multiplex PCR, while TCRdb's copy carries only in-frame clones and drops some. Of 160,000 or so clones detected, 90% to 95% appear once; the ten largest clones hold 2.5% to 3%. Material: peripheral blood, obtained on day 0 of AZD1222 vaccination. Receptors were obtained from an adult in good health.

The chain couples TRBV5-5 to TRBJ2-5; no firm D call. CDR1 SGHKS and CDR2 YYEKEE come from the germline V gene (reference sequence). V lost 0 bases, J lost 2 bases, and 11 bases lay in between. The CDR3 has 15 amino acids. CDR3 bases: TGTGCCAGCAGCTTGGGTCCTCAACCGCAAGAGACCCAGTACTTC. It is translated as CASSLGPQPQETQYF.

The genes are TRBV20-1 and TRBJ2-5; D is uncertain. The CDR3 runs 12 residues. Germline V gene sequence: CDR1 DFQATT, CDR2 SNEGSKA (reference sequence). The V end was cut by 3 bases, the J end by 1 base, with 6 bases between. The CDR3 DNA sequence: TGCAGTGCTAGTGGAATCCAAGAGACCCAGTACTTC. Translating it yields CSASGIQETQYF.

The J gene is TRBJ1-5, the V gene TRBV6-7; possible D gene TRBD1, 6 bases. TRBV6-7 is known as an ORF, though its function is uncertain. This CDR3 has 19 amino acids. Deletions cut 0 bases from V and 4 bases from J, with 22 bases between. DNA of the CDR3: TGTGCCAGCAGTTACTCGAGGGGGGCACCGGGACTCATAAATCAGCCCCAGCATTTT. Translated, it gives CASSYSRGAPGLINQPQHF.

The rearrangement links TRBV25-1 to TRBJ1-3, with 8 bases aligning to TRBD1. The V segment lost 7 bases and the J segment 4 bases; nucleotides outside the gene matches: 9. This CDR3 is 15 amino acids long. Germline V gives CDR1 MGHDK, CDR2 SYGVNS. The CDR3 DNA follows: TGTGCCAGCACTTCAGGGGGCGCGAAGGGAAACACCATATATTTT. Translation: CASTSGGAKGNTIYF.

This clone was detected once. V gene TRBV3-1 (or the pseudogene TRBV3-2) combines with J gene TRBJ1-2; D is unclear. The CDR3 totals 15 residues. Germline V gene lookup returns CDR1 LGHDT and CDR2 YNNKEL (reference sequence). The V end was cut by 2 bases, the J end by 8 bases, with 18 bases between. The CDR3 sequence is CASSQPRGGKGGYTF. The CDR3 DNA reads as TGTGCCAGCAGCCAACCCCGAGGAGGGAAGGGCGGCTACACCTTC.

This clone was observed a single time. This sequence joins TRBV19 and TRBJ1-5; 10 nucleotides align to TRBD1. CDR3 length: 14 amino acids. The germline CDR1 and CDR2 sequences are LNHDA and SQIVND (reference sequence). The V gene end was trimmed by 8 bases and the J gene end by 7 bases; junction bases not matched to a gene: 8. CDR3 bases: TGTGCCAGTGGATGGACAGGGGGACGGCAGCCCCAGCATTTT. It translates to CASGWTGGRQPQHF.

V is TRBV6-5 and J is TRBJ2-7; perhaps TRBD2 as D (5 bases). Trimming shortened V by 6 bases and J by 0 bases, and 15 bases separated the two germline ends. Germline CDR1 is MNHEY and CDR2 is SVGAGI. The CDR3 has 15 amino acids. CDR3 bases: TGTGCCAGCAGCCTCACAAGCGGCCGCTCCTACGAGCAGTACTTC. Protein: CASSLTSGRSYEQYF.

The chain is built from TRBV20-1 and TRBJ1-5; D is uncertain. With 5 bases removed from V and 6 bases from J, the gap between germline ends came to 5 bases. This CDR3 spans 10 amino acids. The germline CDR1 and CDR2 sequences are DFQATT and SNEGSKA (reference sequence). The CDR3 DNA reads TGCAGTGCTCTGATTCAGCCCCAGCATTTT. It specifies CSALIQPQHF.

The chain carries TRBV6-5 and TRBJ2-2; 8 bases agree with TRBD1. This CDR3 comprises 15 residues. With V trimmed by 8 bases and J by 1 base, 6 bases remained unmatched. Germline CDR1 and CDR2: MNHEY and SVGAGI. DNA of the CDR3: TGTGCCAGCTACCGGGACAGGATGAACACCGGGGAGCTGTTTTTT. Protein product: CASYRDRMNTGELFF.

This rearrangement joins TRBV9 to TRBJ2-2; D may be TRBD2 (6 bases). CDR1 is SGDLS and CDR2 is YYNGEE in the germline V gene. The germline V and J ends were trimmed by 2 bases and 0 bases, with 8 bases remaining between them. This CDR3 has 15 amino acids. This CDR3 reads CASSVLATNTGELFF. CDR3 coding DNA: TGTGCCAGCAGCGTGCTAGCGACGAACACCGGGGAGCTGTTTTTT.

The chain couples TRBV3-1 (or the pseudogene TRBV3-2) to TRBJ1-1; tentative D call: TRBD1 (6 bases). The CDR3 spans 13 residues. V dropped 4 bases and J dropped 7 bases, with 13 bases sitting between them. The germline V gene encodes CDR1 LGHDT and CDR2 YNNKEL (reference sequence). As DNA, the CDR3 is TGTGCCAGCAGCCTAGCCACAGGGAGTGAAGCTTTCTTT. This gives the protein CASSLATGSEAFF.

The V and J genes are TRBV4-1 and TRBJ2-7; D call uncertain. The CDR3 extends over 16 amino acids. In germline, CDR1 is MGHRA, CDR2 YSYEKL. Trimming removed 1 base at V and 0 bases at J, with 13 bases between. CDR3 protein: CASSQVKGPNSYEQYF. Here the CDR3 DNA reads TGCGCCAGCAGCCAAGTAAAAGGGCCGAACTCCTACGAGCAGTACTTC.

The chain recombines TRBV27 with TRBJ2-5, with D unclear. V was clipped by 5 bases and J by 4 bases, with 14 bases between them. The CDR3 totals 14 residues. The germline V gene has CDR1 MNHEY and CDR2 SMNVEV (reference sequence). The DNA of the CDR3 is TGTGCCAGCAGTCCAGCCCGGTCAGTAGAGACCCAGTACTTC. Translated, it gives CASSPARSVETQYF.

The CDR3 region is CASSSTRDGYTF. The CDR3 nucleotides read TGTGCCAGCTCCTCCACTCGAGATGGCTACACCTTC. The chain combines TRBV18 with TRBJ1-2; no reliable D call. Germline assignment: CDR1 KGHSH and CDR2 LQKENI. V was pared by 6 bases and J by 6 bases, with 11 bases between. The length of the CDR3 is 12 residues.

The rearrangement uses TRBV5-5 and TRBJ1-6; D perhaps matches TRBD1 (5 bases). Between the trimmed V and J ends, which lost 5 bases and 7 bases, there was a span of 13 bases. CDR1 and CDR2 from the germline V gene are SGHKS and YYEKEE (reference sequence). This CDR3 has 14 amino acids. CDR3 DNA sequence: TGTGCCAGCAGTTCCAGGGTGTCGAATTCACCCCTCCACTTT. Amino acids: CASSSRVSNSPLHF.

This clone was detected a few times. The gene calls are TRBV7-9 and TRBJ1-4, with D possibly being TRBD1 (6 bases). CDR3 length: 13 amino acids. Germline-derived CDR1 and CDR2 are SEHNR and FQNEAQ (reference sequence). V lost 5 bases and J lost 7, with 11 bases in between. This CDR3 reads CASSEGGPEKLFF. CDR3 DNA sequence: TGTGCCAGCAGCGAAGGGGGGCCTGAAAAACTGTTTTTT.

This clone was recorded only once. V and J are TRBV7-4 and TRBJ1-1, with D possibly matching TRBD1 (5 bases). V lost 3 bases to trimming and J lost 1 base, with 21 bases between them. This CDR3 contains 18 residues. Looked up from germline, CDR1 is SGHVT and CDR2 is SQSDAQ. CDR3 sequence (DNA): TGTGCCAGCAGCTTCCAAGGGTTGAGGGGAAAGGAGAACACTGAAGCTTTCTTT. Amino acid sequence: CASSFQGLRGKENTEAFF.

This chain joins TRBV2 and TRBJ2-3; perhaps TRBD2 as D (6 bases). The CDR3 is 14 amino acids. Germline values: CDR1 SNHLY, CDR2 FYNNEI. Trimming removed 0 bases at V and 3 bases at J, with 7 bases between. The CDR3, as DNA: TGTGCCAGCAGTGAAGCCCTAGCGACAGATACGCAGTATTTT. It codes for CASSEALATDTQYF.

The chain combines TRBV18 with TRBJ2-5, with 8 bases lining up with TRBD1. Germline V gene sequence: CDR1 KGHSH, CDR2 LQKENI. Losses at the gene ends were 8 bases for V and 4 bases for J; bases not matched to a gene: 12. CDR3 size: 15 residues. Written as DNA, the CDR3 is TGTGCCAGCGCCTACAATCCCGACAGGGGAGAGACCCAGTACTTC. Encoded protein: CASAYNPDRGETQYF.

The rearrangement links TRBV6-5 to TRBJ2-3; a weak D match, TRBD2 (5 bases). The germline CDR1 and CDR2 sequences are MNHEY and SVGAGI. This CDR3 comprises 14 residues. V was trimmed by 8 bases and J by 0 bases, leaving 12 bases between them. CDR3 sequence (DNA): TGTGCCAGCGCGGCTAGCCTAAGCACAGATACGCAGTATTTT. This sequence encodes CASAASLSTDTQYF.

The rearrangement links TRBV6-5 to TRBJ1-1; unclear D gene. The CDR3 extends over 14 amino acids. V lost 2 bases and J 4 bases, leaving 11 bases between the germline ends. Germline V lookup: CDR1 MNHEY, CDR2 SVGAGI. The CDR3 spells CASSYTDGGTEAFF. The CDR3 bases are TGTGCCAGCAGTTACACGGACGGTGGCACTGAAGCTTTCTTT.

This chain connects TRBV3-1 (or the pseudogene TRBV3-2) to TRBJ1-2; D call uncertain. The CDR3 sequence is 15 residues long. Germline V gives CDR1 LGHDT, CDR2 YNNKEL (reference sequence). V lost 0 bases and J lost 4, with 12 bases in between. Written as DNA, the CDR3 is TGTGCCAGCAGCCAAGATAATCACGGCTTCTATGGCTACACCTTC. Protein product: CASSQDNHGFYGYTF.

The CDR3 DNA follows: TGTGCCAGCAGCTTACCGGGACAGGGGTCGGAGGAAAAACTGTTTTTT. Translating it yields CASSLPGQGSEEKLFF. The gene calls are TRBV11-1 and TRBJ1-4, with 10 nucleotides matching TRBD1. The CDR3 is made up of 16 amino acids. CDR1 and CDR2 from the germline V gene are SGHAT and FQDESV (reference sequence). With 2 bases clipped from V and 8 bases from J, the junction kept 8 bases outside the gene matches.

J is TRBJ1-2 and V is TRBV21-1; TRBD1, the table's D call, lacks a check against the DNA. TRBV21-1 constitutes a pseudogene. The CDR3 has 15 amino acids. In DNA, the CDR3 is TGTGCCAGCAGCAAAAGGTGGAAGTGGGGGCATGGCTACACCTTC. Translated: CASSKRWKWGHGYTF.

The chain is built from TRBV9 and TRBJ1-3; TRBD1 agrees at 8 bases. Germline CDR1 reads SGDLS; CDR2 reads YYNGEE. This CDR3 has 14 residues. V gave up 2 bases and J gave up 6 bases; unmatched junction bases: 4. CDR3 DNA: TGTGCCAGCAGCGTTCGGACAGGGTCAAACACCATATATTTT. Residues: CASSVRTGSNTIYF.

The chain combines TRBV11-2 with TRBJ1-1, with 10 bases matching TRBD1. This CDR3 has 15 residues. Germline trimming cut 5 bases from V and 4 bases from J; bases unmatched to any gene: 7. From germline, CDR1 is SGHAT and CDR2 FQNNGV. The CDR3 DNA follows: TGTGCCAGCAGCCAAGACTGGACAGGGGGCACTGAAGCTTTCTTT. As protein: CASSQDWTGGTEAFF.

As DNA, the CDR3 is TGCGCCAGCAGCCATGCCCAAGGATGGCAGGGGGGTGGCTACACCTTC. It is translated as CASSHAQGWQGGGYTF. The gene calls are TRBV4-1 and TRBJ1-2; TRBD1 agrees at 7 bases. The CDR3 covers 16 residues. V dropped 3 bases and J dropped 7; count of bases not matched to a gene: 14. CDR1 MGHRA and CDR2 YSYEKL come from the germline V gene.

The chain combines TRBV2 with TRBJ1-3, with D hard to call. Germline V lookup: CDR1 SNHLY, CDR2 FYNNEI. The V end was cut by 0 bases, the J end by 0 bases, with 6 bases between. This CDR3 spans 15 amino acids. This CDR3 reads CASSEALSSGNTIYF. In DNA form, the CDR3 reads TGTGCCAGCAGTGAAGCCCTATCCTCTGGAAACACCATATATTTT.

The chain uses TRBV19 and TRBJ1-2; TRBD1 matches at 9 bases. CDR1 and CDR2 (germline): LNHDA, SQIVND (reference sequence). Losses at the gene ends were 4 bases for V and 4 bases for J; bases not matched to a gene: 4. This CDR3 region has 14 residues. The CDR3 here is CASSKTGGGYGYTF. DNA for the CDR3: TGTGCCAGTAGTAAGACAGGGGGAGGCTATGGCTACACCTTC.

The rearrangement links TRBV15 to TRBJ1-4; D remains unclear. V dropped 0 bases and J dropped 7 bases, with 18 bases sitting between them. This CDR3 region has 17 residues. CDR1 LNHNV and CDR2 YYDKDF come from the germline V gene (reference sequence). CDR3 DNA sequence: TGTGCCACCAGCAGAGATAAGGGTACGCGCGGCCTTGAAAAACTGTTTTTT. This encodes CATSRDKGTRGLEKLFF.

CDR3 sequence reads: CASSQDRSSGNTIYF. CDR3 in DNA: TGTGCCAGTAGCCAGGACAGGAGCTCTGGAAACACCATATATTTT. The rearrangement uses TRBV19 and TRBJ1-3; 7 bases agree with TRBD1. The CDR3 extends over 15 amino acids. Germline V CDR1 and CDR2: LNHDA, SQIVND (reference sequence). V trimming: 6 bases; J trimming: 0 bases; junction bases outside the gene matches: 5. Together with reference TRBV19 and TRBJ1-3, the CDR3 gives the full variable domain: DGGITQSPKYLFRKEGQNVTLSCEQNLNHDAMYWYRQDPGQGLRLIYYSQIVNDFQKGDIAEGYSVSREKKESFPLTVTSAQKNPTAFYLCASSQDRSSGNTIYFGEGSWLTVV.

The table lists this clone with a count of one. This sequence joins TRBV25-1 and TRBJ2-1; D ambiguous. The CDR3 has 15 residues. Germline values: CDR1 MGHDK, CDR2 SYGVNS. Deletions cut 4 bases from V and 0 bases from J, with 10 bases between. The CDR3 loop is CASSAAPGSYNEQFF. The CDR3 nucleotides read TGTGCCAGCAGTGCGGCACCCGGCTCCTACAATGAGCAGTTCTTC.